The rows below give T cell receptor beta chains drawn from one sample of a study of OX40 agonist ivuxolimab in advanced cancers. Libraries were prepared by immunoSEQ multiplex PCR; TCRdb keeps only in-frame clonotypes and omits some of them. The repertoire holds 82,000 or so clones, 80% to 95% seen once, with about 0.61% in the top ten. The sample consisted of CD4+ or CD8+ T cells sorted from blood, taken in a trial of the OX40 agonist ivuxolimab. These receptors were collected from an adult with an advanced solid tumor such as melanoma, head and neck, liver or kidney cancer. Both conserved end residues are part of each CDR3. D genes are given only for firm matches. The listing skips clone size in some rows; elsewhere it reads once, few, many or a size class.

D: .; J: TRBJ1-1; size: .; length: 14; V: TRBV6-1; DNA: TGTGCCAGCAGTGTTGGGATCATGAACACTGAAGCTTTCTTT; CDR3: CASSVGIMNTEAFF
D: .; J: TRBJ2-7; size: .; length: 12; V: TRBV30; DNA: TGTGCCTGGAGTGACCCACAGGGACTACCAAACTTC; CDR3: CAWSDPQGLPNF
D: .; J: TRBJ2-7; size: once; length: 14; V: TRBV29-1; DNA: TGCAGCGTTGAAGAGGGCAGGCGCTCCTACGAGCAGTACTTC; CDR3: CSVEEGRRSYEQYF
D: .; J: TRBJ2-7; size: .; length: 14; V: TRBV6-1; DNA: TGTGCCAGCAGTGTACAGGGTCCGGTAGGGGAGCAGTACTTC; CDR3: CASSVQGPVGEQYF
D: .; J: TRBJ1-6; size: .; length: 15; V: TRBV7-8; DNA: TGTGCCAGCAGCCCGTCGGGGAGCCTCGGTTCACCCCTCCACTTT; CDR3: CASSPSGSLGSPLHF
D: TRBD1; J: TRBJ1-1; size: .; length: 14; V: TRBV6-5; DNA: TGTGCCAGCCGCAGGACAGGGGCGAACACTGAAGCTTTCTTT; CDR3: CASRRTGANTEAFF
D: .; J: TRBJ1-2; size: few; length: 15; V: TRBV7-9; DNA: TGTGCCAGCAGCAACCAGGCGGGGGCACGCTATGGCTACACCTTC; CDR3: CASSNQAGARYGYTF
D: .; J: TRBJ2-1; size: once; length: 15; V: TRBV2; DNA: TGTGCCAGCAGTGAGCAGAGCCTTTCCTACAATGAGCAGTTCTTC; CDR3: CASSEQSLSYNEQFF
D: TRBD1; J: TRBJ1-6; size: .; length: 15; V: TRBV6-6; DNA: TGTGCCAGCAGTCAGACAGGGCCCCCGCTGGCGCCCCTCCACTTT; CDR3: CASSQTGPPLAPLHF
D: .; J: TRBJ2-1; size: .; length: 16; V: TRBV5-4; DNA: TGTGCCAGCAGCTTGGCCGGTGGTGGTACGCGGCTAGAGCAGTTCTTC; CDR3: CASSLAGGGTRLEQFF
D: TRBD2; J: TRBJ2-3; size: .; length: 16; V: TRBV9; DNA: TGTGCCAGCAGCGTAGCTCTGACTAGCGGCACAGATACGCAGTATTTT; CDR3: CASSVALTSGTDTQYF
D: .; J: TRBJ1-1; size: once; length: 14; V: TRBV19; DNA: TGTGCCAGTAGCTCAGGGACCGAGTGGACTGAAGCTTTCTTT; CDR3: CASSSGTEWTEAFF
D: .; J: TRBJ2-1; size: .; length: 18; V: TRBV15; DNA: TGTGCCACCAGCAGACAGCAGGTTCGGGCAAGCTCCTACAATGAGCAGTTCTTC; CDR3: CATSRQQVRASSYNEQFF
D: .; J: TRBJ1-2; size: once; length: 13; V: TRBV15; DNA: TGTGCCACCGCCAGGTTAACTAACTATGGCTACACCTTC; CDR3: CATARLTNYGYTF
D: TRBD2; J: TRBJ2-4; size: .; length: 16; V: TRBV19; DNA: TGTGCCAGTAGTCAAGGTCCCGGGGGGGGCAAAAACATTCAGTACTTC; CDR3: CASSQGPGGGKNIQYF
D: TRBD1; J: TRBJ1-1; size: .; length: 14; V: TRBV27; DNA: TGTGCCAGCAGCGAGAACAGGGGACGAGGGGAAGCTTTCTTT; CDR3: CASSENRGRGEAFF
D: .; J: TRBJ2-5; size: .; length: 13; V: TRBV2; DNA: TGTGCCAGCAGCAATAGATGGGTAGAGACCCAGTACTTC; CDR3: CASSNRWVETQYF
D: TRBD1; J: TRBJ1-2; size: .; length: 15; V: TRBV29-1; DNA: TGCAGCGCATTCATTCCGGGACAGCAAAACTATGGCTACACCTTC; CDR3: CSAFIPGQQNYGYTF
D: TRBD1; J: TRBJ1-2; size: .; length: 18; V: TRBV9; DNA: TGTGCCAGCAGACCATCGGACAGGGCGAGTTTGGCTACGTATGGCTACACCTTC; CDR3: CASRPSDRASLATYGYTF
D: .; J: TRBJ2-5; size: .; length: 12; V: TRBV30; DNA: TGTGCCTGGAGTTTGACCCAAGAGACCCAGTACTTC; CDR3: CAWSLTQETQYF
D: TRBD2; J: TRBJ2-1; size: .; length: 16; V: TRBV5-1; DNA: TGCGCCAGCAGCTTGGCTACTAGCGGGGGCTACAATGAGCAGTTCTTC; CDR3: CASSLATSGGYNEQFF
D: TRBD1; J: TRBJ1-6; size: .; length: 16; V: TRBV9; DNA: TGTGCCAGCAGCGTTGGAATGGGACAGGGTGATTCACCCCTCCACTTT; CDR3: CASSVGMGQGDSPLHF
D: TRBD2; J: TRBJ2-1; size: .; length: 15; V: TRBV5-1; DNA: TGCGCCAGCAGCTTGGTAGCGGGGATGAACAATGAGCAGTTCTTC; CDR3: CASSLVAGMNNEQFF
D: .; J: TRBJ2-1; size: .; length: 13; V: TRBV11-2; DNA: TGTGCCAGCAGCTTAGAGAGACTGGGCCAGCAGTTCTTC; CDR3: CASSLERLGQQFF
D: .; J: TRBJ1-2; size: .; length: 12; V: TRBV7-4; DNA: TGTGCCAGCAGCTTTAAAGGGAATGGCTACACCTTC; CDR3: CASSFKGNGYTF
D: .; J: TRBJ1-1; size: .; length: 14; V: TRBV15; DNA: TGTGCCACCAGCCCACATAACAAGAACACTGAAGCTTTCTTT; CDR3: CATSPHNKNTEAFF
D: .; J: TRBJ1-5; size: .; length: 14; V: TRBV5-5; DNA: TGTGCCAGCAGCCAACAGGGAATCAATCAGCCCCAGCATTTT; CDR3: CASSQQGINQPQHF
D: .; J: TRBJ1-2; size: .; length: 13; V: TRBV5-8; DNA: TGTGCCAGCAGCTTGGAGAGATCCTATGGCTACACCTTC; CDR3: CASSLERSYGYTF
D: .; J: TRBJ2-3; size: .; length: 13; V: TRBV28; DNA: TGTGCCAGCAGTTTAAGCCACACAGATACGCAGTATTTT; CDR3: CASSLSHTDTQYF
D: .; J: TRBJ2-3; size: .; length: 16; V: TRBV11-2; DNA: TGTGCCAGCAGCTTAGCCTCGACCCTGGGGACAGATACGCAGTATTTT; CDR3: CASSLASTLGTDTQYF
D: .; J: TRBJ2-7; size: .; length: 14; V: TRBV6-1; DNA: TGTGCCAGCAGTGAGGGTACAGCTCTCTACGAGCAGTACTTC; CDR3: CASSEGTALYEQYF
D: .; J: TRBJ1-4; size: .; length: 14; V: TRBV5-1; DNA: TGCGCCAGCAGCTTGGGCCAGGGTGGTGAAAAACTGTTTTTT; CDR3: CASSLGQGGEKLFF
D: .; J: TRBJ2-2; size: .; length: 16; V: TRBV2; DNA: TGTGCCAGCAGTGAGTTTGCGCGGGGCAGCACCGGGGAGCTGTTTTTT; CDR3: CASSEFARGSTGELFF
D: TRBD2; J: TRBJ2-5; size: .; length: 15; V: TRBV5-1; DNA: TGCGCCAGCAGCGGAGGACTAGCGGGAGGGGGGACCCAGTACTTC; CDR3: CASSGGLAGGGTQYF
D: TRBD1; J: TRBJ2-1; size: .; length: 13; V: TRBV29-1; DNA: TGCAGCGTTTCGGGACAGGCCTACAATGAGCAGTTCTTC; CDR3: CSVSGQAYNEQFF
D: .; J: TRBJ2-3; size: .; length: 17; V: TRBV4-1; DNA: TGCGCCAGCAGCCAAGATGTTGGACTCCCATACACAGATACGCAGTATTTT; CDR3: CASSQDVGLPYTDTQYF
D: TRBD1; J: TRBJ1-2; size: .; length: 19; V: TRBV19; DNA: TGTGCCAGTAGTATGCCGCCGGACAGGGGCCCCCCTTCCCACTATGGCTACACCTTC; CDR3: CASSMPPDRGPPSHYGYTF
D: .; J: TRBJ2-5; size: .; length: 14; V: TRBV9; DNA: TGTGCCAGCAGCGTAGGAGAATACAAAGAGACCCAGTACTTC; CDR3: CASSVGEYKETQYF
D: .; J: TRBJ1-3; size: .; length: 14; V: TRBV14; DNA: TGTGCCAGCAGCCCCCAGAGGTCTGGAAACACCATATATTTT; CDR3: CASSPQRSGNTIYF
D: TRBD2; J: TRBJ2-1; size: .; length: 19; V: TRBV10-1; DNA: TGCGCCAGCAGCACCGGGACTAGCGGGAGCAACCCCTCCTACAATGAGCAGTTCTTC; CDR3: CASSTGTSGSNPSYNEQFF
D: .; J: TRBJ2-5; size: .; length: 14; V: TRBV30; DNA: TGTGCCTGGAGTGATAGGAGACACAAAGAGACCCAGTACTTC; CDR3: CAWSDRRHKETQYF
D: .; J: TRBJ1-1; size: .; length: 13; V: TRBV6-1; DNA: TGTGCCAGCAGGACAAAACCAAACACTGAAGCTTTCTTT; CDR3: CASRTKPNTEAFF
D: .; J: TRBJ2-1; size: .; length: 12; V: TRBV11-3; DNA: TGTGCCAGCAGCGGGTTATACAATGAGCAGTTCTTC; CDR3: CASSGLYNEQFF
D: .; J: TRBJ2-1; size: .; length: 15; V: TRBV2; DNA: TGTGCCAGCAGTGAAGCGGTAAGCTCCTACAATGAGCAGTTCTTC; CDR3: CASSEAVSSYNEQFF
D: TRBD2; J: TRBJ2-3; size: .; length: 14; V: TRBV2; DNA: TGTGCCAGCTGGGCGGGAGGAGGCCCAGATACGCAGTATTTT; CDR3: CASWAGGGPDTQYF
D: TRBD2; J: TRBJ2-1; size: once; length: 14; V: TRBV2; DNA: TGTGCCAGCAGGACTAGCGGGAGTTGGAATGAGCAGTTCTTC; CDR3: CASRTSGSWNEQFF
D: .; J: TRBJ2-7; size: once; length: 13; V: TRBV5-4; DNA: TGTGCCAGCAGCTCCCTAAGCTCCTACGAGCAGTACTTC; CDR3: CASSSLSSYEQYF
D: .; J: TRBJ2-5; size: .; length: 15; V: TRBV4-1; DNA: TGCGCCAGCAGCCCCGACGGGGGTGGGGAAGAGACCCAGTACTTC; CDR3: CASSPDGGGEETQYF
D: .; J: TRBJ1-1; size: .; length: 15; V: TRBV6-1; DNA: TGTGCCAGCGGTCCCCGCGTGCTGATGAACACTGAAGCTTTCTTT; CDR3: CASGPRVLMNTEAFF
D: TRBD1; J: TRBJ1-5; size: .; length: 14; V: TRBV5-6; DNA: TGTGCCAGCAGCTTTTGGCAGGGGGTCGAGTCCCAGCATTTT; CDR3: CASSFWQGVESQHF
D: .; J: TRBJ1-4; size: .; length: 17; V: TRBV28; DNA: TGTGCCAGCAGTTTAGGAGTCAGGGGTTGGGGGGGCGAAAAACTGTTTTTT; CDR3: CASSLGVRGWGGEKLFF